The clone carrying this T cell receptor beta chain was observed a single time. In germline, CDR1 is SGHTA, CDR2 FQGTGA. This CDR3 contains 14 residues. Between the trimmed V and J ends, which lost 5 bases and 9 bases, there was a span of 18 bases. These data are taken from a study of blood T cell repertoires in COVID-19. The repertoire was sequenced with immunoSEQ multiplex PCR; TCRdb's copy has only in-frame clones and lacks some. Of over 250,000 clones in the sample, about 87% were seen once. The source of this sequence is a woman aged 45-65 years who had recovered from COVID-19. The rearrangement uses TRBV7-3 and TRBJ2-3; D possibly corresponds to TRBD2 (6 bases). The sequenced sample was PBMCs or T cells enriched from blood (not recorded which). This CDR3 reads CASSPSRDSPTQYF. CDR3 sequence (DNA): TGTGCCAGCAGCCCATCCCGGGACTCACCAACGCAGTATTTT. Using reference TRBV7-3 and TRBJ2-3 for the parts outside the CDR3, the full variable domain is GAGVSQTPSNKVTEKGKYVELRCDPISGHTALYWYRQSLGQGPEFLIYFQGTGAADDSGLPNDRFFAVRPEGSVSTLKIQRTERGDSAVYLCASSPSRDSPTQYFGPGTRLTVL.